One sample yielded the 9 T cell receptor beta chains listed below, sequenced in a study of OX40 agonist ivuxolimab in advanced cancers. The table came from immunoSEQ multiplex PCR; TCRdb's copy has only in-frame clones and leaves some out. This sample has roughly 60,000 clones, with about 88% found just once. The sequencing here drew on CD4+ or CD8+ T cells sorted from blood, taken in a trial of the OX40 agonist ivuxolimab. The source of these receptors is an adult with an advanced solid tumor such as melanoma, head and neck, liver or kidney cancer.

The rearrangement uses TRBV27 and TRBJ2-7, with D maybe TRBD1 (6 bases). CDR1 and CDR2 (germline): MNHEY, SMNVEV (reference sequence). This CDR3 contains 13 residues. Between the trimmed V and J ends, which lost 8 bases and 3 bases, there was a span of 14 bases. For the CDR3, the DNA is TGTGCCAGCGGATCCCAGGGGTACTACGAGCAGTACTTC. This sequence encodes CASGSQGYYEQYF.

There are a few counts of this clone. The J gene is TRBJ1-1, the V gene TRBV18, with 8 bases that match TRBD1. The CDR3 runs to 13 residues. Germline V gene sequence: CDR1 KGHSH, CDR2 LQKENI. J was trimmed by 4 bases and V by 2 bases; bases with no gene match: 0. CDR3: CASSPDRGTEAFF. The CDR3 DNA is TGTGCCAGCTCACCAGACAGGGGCACTGAAGCTTTCTTT.

The rearrangement uses TRBV5-1 and TRBJ2-3; 7 bases are a match to TRBD2. J was trimmed by 4 bases and V by 4 bases; bases with no gene match: 6. Per germline, CDR1 SGHRS and CDR2 YFSETQ. This CDR3 is built from 14 residues. This CDR3 reads CASSTRTSADTQYF. CDR3 coding DNA: TGCGCCAGCAGCACGCGGACTAGTGCAGATACGCAGTATTTT.

This clone is medium-sized within its sample. Written as DNA, the CDR3 is TGCGCCAGCAGCCAAGCTTGGGGCAATGAGCAGTTCTTC. This encodes CASSQAWGNEQFF. The gene calls are TRBV4-1 and TRBJ2-1; D is unresolved. Germline V gene sequence: CDR1 MGHRA, CDR2 YSYEKL. V was clipped by 1 base and J by 6 bases, with 7 bases between them. CDR3 length equals 13 residues.

This clone was observed once. This sequence joins TRBV19 and TRBJ2-1; a weak D match, TRBD2 (6 bases). In germline, CDR1 is LNHDA, CDR2 SQIVND (reference sequence). The V end was cut by 7 bases, the J end by 6 bases, with 19 bases between. The CDR3 spans 15 residues. The CDR3 bases are TGTGCCAGTAACCCTAGCGCGCTTGTGGGCAATGAGCAGTTCTTC. This translates into CASNPSALVGNEQFF.

As to this clone: At one end the junction does not follow the germline gene, possibly because of a read error. The chain links TRBV7-9 to TRBJ2-1; 9 positions match TRBD2. The CDR3 is 15 residues long. CDR1 is SEHNR, CDR2 FQNEAQ, per germline (reference sequence). In DNA, the CDR3 is TGTGCCAGCAGCCTAGCGGGAAGCTCCTACAATGAGCAGTTCTTC. Translating gives CASSLAGSSYNEQFF.

This chain uses TRBV19 with TRBJ1-4; the match to TRBD1 covers 8 bases. Germline CDR1 LNHDA, CDR2 SQIVND (reference sequence). J gave up 8 bases and V 3 bases, and 5 bases lay outside the gene matches. This CDR3 comprises 14 residues. The CDR3 DNA reads as TGTGCCAGTAGTATTTTTGGGACAGGAGAAAAACTGTTTTTT. It yields the protein CASSIFGTGEKLFF.

The count of this clone is one. CDR3 DNA sequence: TGTGCCAGCAGCGTCTTTTCCGGGGTTGGTCAGCCCCAGCATTTT. It encodes CASSVFSGVGQPQHF. The chain has TRBV2 and TRBJ1-5; D gene uncertain. CDR3 length: 15 residues. Trimming shortened V by 6 bases and J by 6 bases, and 18 bases separated the two germline ends. The germline V gene encodes CDR1 SNHLY and CDR2 FYNNEI.

V is TRBV6-1 and J is TRBJ1-5; 7 bases are shared with TRBD1. Trimming took 5 bases from V and 0 from J; bases not matched to a gene: 4. The CDR3 extends over 15 amino acids. In germline, CDR1 is MNHNS, CDR2 SASEGT. CDR3 nucleotide sequence: TGTGCCAGCAGTACGGAGGGGGCTAGCAATCAGCCCCAGCATTTT. This encodes CASSTEGASNQPQHF.